This entry is about one T cell receptor (beta chain). The data are from a study of control samples from healthy donors and cancer patients. The data were produced by immunoSEQ multiplex PCR, yet TCRdb's version contains in-frame clones alone and is incomplete. The repertoire holds about 140,000 clones, roughly 94% seen once, with around 13% in the top ten. The CDR3 runs to 15 residues. V trimming: 2 bases; J trimming: 4 bases; junction bases outside the gene matches: 5. Germline CDR1 and CDR2: SGHVT and SQSDAQ. The clonotype was recovered from a man in his forties in good health. This chain uses TRBV7-4 with TRBJ1-2, with 9 bases aligning to TRBD1. The sample consisted of blood. The CDR3: CASSLKTGGAYGYTF. The CDR3 DNA follows: TGTGCCAGCAGCTTAAAAACAGGGGGCGCCTATGGCTACACCTTC.